The 19 T cell receptor beta chains listed next were all sequenced from one sample in a study of T-cell reconstitution after alpha-beta-depleted transplantation in children. During its preparation, the TCRbeta library received unique molecular identifiers. MiXCR, run by TCRdb on the PCR reads, gives a single entry per CDR3 protein. Among 200,000 to 250,000 distinct CDR3 sequences listed, less than 9% were seen once. The sequences come from PBMCs, mostly from graft donor cells, collected 180 days after TCRalphabeta/CD19-depleted stem cell transplant. The receptors here all came from a male patient aged 10 to 17 who had a stem cell transplant for acute lymphoblastic leukemia, so the T cells may come from the graft donor.

This clonotype was recorded at least ten times. The chain couples TRBV5-6 to TRBJ2-7, with D uncertain. Trimming pared 0 bases from V and 5 bases from J, leaving 15 bases between. The CDR3 is 15 residues long. In germline, CDR1 is SGHDT, CDR2 YYEEEE. CDR3: CASSLVGIGPNEQYF. The CDR3 DNA follows: TGTGCCAGCAGCTTGGTAGGGATAGGGCCTAACGAGCAGTACTTC.

This clonotype was observed at least ten times. V usage is TRBV13 and J usage is TRBJ2-7; tentatively, D is TRBD2 (5 bases). The CDR3 contains 15 residues. V lost 1 base, J lost 0 bases, and 10 bases lay in between. The V gene's germline CDR1 is PRHDT and CDR2 FYEKMQ (reference sequence). For the CDR3, the DNA is TGTGCCAGCAGCTTAGCTAGCCCCCTCTCCTACGAGCAGTACTTC. This translates into CASSLASPLSYEQYF. Full variable domain (rest looked up from reference TRBV13 and TRBJ2-7): AAGVIQSPRHLIKEKRETATLKCYPIPRHDTVYWYQQGPGQDPQFLISFYEKMQSDKGSIPDRFSAQQFSDYHSELNMSSLELGDSALYFCASSLASPLSYEQYFGPGTRLTVT.

This clonotype has a count of ten or more. The V and J genes are TRBV11-2 and TRBJ2-7, with TRBD1 matching 7 bases. With 5 bases clipped from V and 6 bases from J, the junction kept 10 bases outside the gene matches. This CDR3 spans 14 amino acids. CDR1 and CDR2 from the germline V gene are SGHAT and FQNNGV. The CDR3 loop reads CASSLLGTASEQYF. The CDR3 bases are TGTGCCAGCAGCCTTTTAGGGACAGCATCCGAGCAGTACTTC.

This clonotype was detected many times. This chain links TRBV5-5 with TRBJ1-5, with unresolved D. Trimming stripped 7 bases from V and 2 bases from J, with 22 bases between. Germline V CDR1 and CDR2: SGHKS, YYEKEE (reference sequence). The CDR3 length is 17 residues. DNA of the CDR3: TGTGCCAGCTCCGCCTTCGACGGAACCTTTGGCAATCAGCCCCAGCATTTT. It specifies CASSAFDGTFGNQPQHF.

This clonotype came up once. The chain has TRBV5-6 and TRBJ1-4, with TRBD1 identical over 9 bases. The CDR3 length is 17 residues. Germline CDR1 reads SGHDT; CDR2 reads YYEEEE. J was trimmed by 8 bases and V by 7 bases; bases with no gene match: 18. CDR3 DNA: TGTGCCAGCGGCCCGCGATCTCCGGGACAGGGCGGGGAAAAACTGTTTTTT. It encodes CASGPRSPGQGGEKLFF.

This chain joins TRBV3-1 and TRBJ1-5; weak D call: TRBD1 (6 bases). In germline, CDR1 is LGHDT, CDR2 YNNKEL (reference sequence). This CDR3 has 16 residues. V shed 5 bases and J shed 2 bases, with 16 bases lying between them. The CDR3 coding sequence is TGTGCCAGCAGCAACGGGGGCGAAGTGGGCAATCAGCCCCAGCATTTT. Protein sequence: CASSNGGEVGNQPQHF.

This clonotype showed up many times. The chain recombines TRBV29-1 with TRBJ1-2; tentatively, D is TRBD1 (5 bases). The V end lost 4 bases, the J end lost 8 bases, and 11 bases lay between the germline ends. This CDR3 has 11 amino acids. CDR1 and CDR2 from the germline V gene are SQVTM and ANQGSEA. DNA of the CDR3: TGCAGCGTTGGAGGTGGGGGGGGCTACACCTTC. It encodes CSVGGGGGYTF.

This clonotype was observed many times. V usage is TRBV5-1 and J usage is TRBJ2-7, with D perhaps matching TRBD2 (6 bases). V dropped 2 bases and J dropped 1 base, with 10 bases sitting between them. The germline V gene has CDR1 SGHRS and CDR2 YFSETQ. The CDR3 spans 14 residues. CDR3 sequence reads: CASSFVAESYEQYF. The CDR3 nucleotides are TGCGCCAGCAGCTTTGTAGCGGAGTCCTACGAGCAGTACTTC.

This clonotype was seen ten or more times. The chain combines TRBV29-1 with TRBJ1-1, with TRBD1 identical over 9 bases. This CDR3 has 15 amino acids. CDR1 is SQVTM and CDR2 is ANQGSEA in the germline V gene. The V segment lost 3 bases and the J segment 7 bases; nucleotides outside the gene matches: 12. The CDR3, as DNA: TGCAGCGTTGATTCTCGATACAGGGGGCGAGGTGAAGCTTTCTTT. This gives the protein CSVDSRYRGRGEAFF.

This clonotype has ten or more counts. This chain joins TRBV3-1 and TRBJ2-4; D not certain. CDR3 size: 12 residues. The V end was cut by 3 bases, the J end by 5 bases, with 5 bases between. Germline CDR1 and CDR2: LGHDT and YNNKEL (reference sequence). The CDR3 protein is CASSHGENIQYF. As DNA, the CDR3 is TGTGCCAGCAGCCACGGCGAAAACATTCAGTACTTC.

The chain uses TRBV3-1 and TRBJ2-3, with D perhaps matching TRBD2 (7 bases). Germline lookup yields CDR1 LGHDT and CDR2 YNNKEL (reference sequence). V was trimmed by 4 bases and J by 0 bases, leaving 26 bases between them. The CDR3 length is 20 residues. The CDR3 nucleotides are TGTGCCAGCAGCCGAAGAGGGGGGGTCGACCTAATTGGGAGCACAGATACGCAGTATTTT. It encodes CASSRRGGVDLIGSTDTQYF.

This clonotype was detected ten times or more. The chain employs TRBV4-2 and TRBJ2-3; 12 nucleotides align to TRBD2. Germline loops: CDR1 LGHNA, CDR2 YNFKEQ. After removal of 0 bases from V and 11 bases from J, the junction contained 21 bases not matched to a gene. The CDR3 extends over 20 amino acids. The CDR3 DNA follows: TGTGCCAGCAGCCAAGAGATCACGTACTGGGGACTAGCGGGCCAGATTTTGCAGTATTTT. Protein sequence: CASSQEITYWGLAGQILQYF.

There are many counts of this clonotype. The chain is built from TRBV7-2 and TRBJ1-2; tentatively, D is TRBD1 (6 bases). This CDR3 contains 15 residues. Germline V lookup: CDR1 SGHTA, CDR2 FQGNSA. V lost 1 base and J lost 5, with 14 bases in between. As DNA, the CDR3 is TGTGCCAGCAGCTTAGTCCACCTGGACAGTTATGGCTACACCTTC. As protein: CASSLVHLDSYGYTF.

This clonotype was detected ten times or more. CDR3 bases: TGCGCCAGCAGCTTGGGAACCGGATTGGAGACCCAGTACTTC. Its translation: CASSLGTGLETQYF. The chain employs TRBV5-1 and TRBJ2-5; no clear D. Trimming shortened V by 0 bases and J by 5 bases, and 11 bases separated the two germline ends. Germline values: CDR1 SGHRS, CDR2 YFSETQ. CDR3 size: 14 residues.

This clonotype was seen at least ten times. The chain uses TRBV9 and TRBJ2-2; TRBD1 matches 10 bases. CDR1 and CDR2 from the germline V gene are SGDLS and YYNGEE. Trimming removed 4 bases from V and 3 bases from J; junction bases left unmatched: 9. The CDR3 has 17 residues. CDR3 sequence: CASSFGPTGGYTGELFF. CDR3 coding DNA: TGTGCCAGCAGCTTCGGGCCGACAGGGGGCTACACCGGGGAGCTGTTTTTT.

This clonotype was detected many times. The DNA of the CDR3 is TGTGCCAGCAGCTTAGGGTCAGGGCCGAATTATCTTACGCAGTATTTT. The encoded protein is CASSLGSGPNYLTQYF. This chain joins TRBV7-9 and TRBJ2-3; maybe TRBD1 (5 bases). Trimming left V 1 base short and J 8 bases short, with 19 bases between. Germline V lookup: CDR1 SEHNR, CDR2 FQNEAQ (reference sequence). This CDR3 has 16 residues.

This clonotype was counted at least ten times. This chain connects TRBV6-6 to TRBJ2-7; D possibly corresponds to TRBD2 (5 bases). V lost 0 bases and J lost 7, with 10 bases in between. Germline V CDR1 and CDR2: MNHNY, SVGAGI (reference sequence). CDR3 length equals 13 residues. The CDR3 DNA sequence: TGTGCCAGCAGTTACTCGAGTCGGGGAGAGCAGTACTTC. Translation gives CASSYSSRGEQYF.

This clonotype was observed many times. The CDR3 DNA reads as TGTGCCAGCAGCGTAGTAGGAGCTCATGGCTACACCTTC. Translating gives CASSVVGAHGYTF. This chain joins TRBV9 and TRBJ1-2; D is unclear. The V and J ends lost 0 bases and 6 bases respectively, with 9 bases between them. The CDR3 extends over 13 amino acids. CDR1 is SGDLS, CDR2 YYNGEE, per germline.

This clonotype was observed a handful of times. A much larger clone lies a single base off, so this may be a read error. The chain employs TRBV28 and TRBJ1-3; D not resolved. CDR1 MDHEN and CDR2 SYDVKM come from the germline V gene. The CDR3 has 15 amino acids. Here the CDR3 DNA reads TGTGCCAGCAGTTCCCCAGGAATCTCTGGAGACACCATATATTTT. It yields the protein CASSSPGISGDTIYF.